The 24 T cell receptor beta chains below were found in one sample sequenced in a study of blood T cell repertoires in COVID-19. The table came from immunoSEQ multiplex PCR; TCRdb's copy has only in-frame clones and leaves some out. There are hundreds of thousands of clones in the sample; 80% to 90% occur only once, and approximately 1% lies in the top ten. The specimen was PBMCs or T cells enriched from blood (not recorded which). The receptors were sampled from a man younger than 35 who had recovered from COVID-19.

The V and J genes are TRBV19 and TRBJ1-2; possible D gene TRBD1, 6 bases. Germline V gene lookup returns CDR1 LNHDA and CDR2 SQIVND (reference sequence). The CDR3 has 13 amino acids. V dropped 3 bases and J dropped 8 bases, with 13 bases sitting between them. The CDR3 region is CASSIQRQGGYTF. As DNA, the CDR3 is TGTGCCAGTAGTATTCAACGGCAGGGGGGCTACACCTTC. The full variable domain, in which reference TRBV19 and TRBJ1-2 provide the parts outside the CDR3, is DGGITQSPKYLFRKEGQNVTLSCEQNLNHDAMYWYRQDPGQGLRLIYYSQIVNDFQKGDIAEGYSVSREKKESFPLTVTSAQKNPTAFYLCASSIQRQGGYTFGSGTRLTVV.

The table lists this clone with a few counts. The chain links TRBV19 to TRBJ1-1; D gene uncertain. The CDR3 contains 13 residues. The V end was cut by 4 bases, the J end by 3 bases, with 9 bases between. Germline V gene sequence: CDR1 LNHDA, CDR2 SQIVND (reference sequence). As DNA, the CDR3 is TGTGCCAGTAGTACGGTGTTGGACACTGAAGCTTTCTTT. Protein: CASSTVLDTEAFF.

The chain is built from TRBV29-1 and TRBJ2-1, with 10 positions matching TRBD2. Per the germline V gene, CDR1 is SQVTM and CDR2 is ANQGSEA. V lost 3 bases and J lost 3; bases outside the gene matches: 8. CDR3 length: 16 amino acids. The DNA for the CDR3 is TGCAGCGTTGAGGAACTAGGGACTAGCGACTACAATGAGCAGTTCTTC. Translated, it gives CSVEELGTSDYNEQFF.

CDR3 loop: CASGLVLRGTGELFF. The CDR3 bases are TGTGCTAGTGGTTTGGTTCTCAGGGGAACCGGGGAGCTGTTTTTT. The chain is built from TRBV12-5 and TRBJ2-2, with a weak D call TRBD1 (6 bases). V was trimmed by 0 bases and J by 5 bases, leaving 10 bases between them. This CDR3 region has 15 residues. Germline-derived CDR1 and CDR2 are LGHNT and FRNRAP. Drawing the rest from reference TRBV12-5 and TRBJ2-2, the complete variable domain is DARVTQTPRHKVTEMGQEVTMRCQPILGHNTVFWYRQTMMQGLELLAYFRNRAPLDDSGMPKDRFSAEMPDATLATLKIQPSEPRDSAVYFCASGLVLRGTGELFFGEGSRLTVL.

The rearrangement links TRBV7-6 to TRBJ1-4; D remains unclear. Germline CDR1 SGHVS, CDR2 FNYEAQ. This CDR3 has 15 residues. The V end lost 8 bases, the J end lost 6 bases, and 19 bases lay between the germline ends. In DNA, the CDR3 is TGTGCCAGCGCCCGGATTGCGGATTCTTATGAAAAACTGTTTTTT. This translates into CASARIADSYEKLFF. Full variable domain (remainder filled in from reference TRBV7-6 and TRBJ1-4): GAGVSQSPRYKVTKRGQDVALRCDPISGHVSLYWYRQALGQGPEFLTYFNYEAQQDKSGLPNDRFSAERPEGSISTLTIQRTEQRDSAMYRCASARIADSYEKLFFGSGTQLSVL.

The chain is built from TRBV6-2 or TRBV6-3 and TRBJ1-4; the D gene is possibly TRBD1 (5 bases). V was pared by 0 bases and J by 2 bases, with 13 bases between. The CDR3 has 17 amino acids. In germline, CDR1 is MNHEY, CDR2 SVGEGT. CDR3 in DNA: TGTGCCAGCAGTTACTCGAAGGGTTCAGGGACTAATGAAAAACTGTTTTTT. It translates to CASSYSKGSGTNEKLFF.

The rearrangement uses TRBV5-8 and TRBJ1-3; 7 nucleotides align to TRBD1. The CDR3 length is 15 residues. Germline V CDR1 and CDR2: SGHTS, YDEGEE. J was trimmed by 1 base and V by 4 bases; bases with no gene match: 5. CDR3: CASSTTGLSGNTIYF. The CDR3, as DNA: TGTGCCAGCAGCACGACAGGGTTATCTGGAAACACCATATATTTT. The complete variable domain, with remaining parts taken from reference TRBV5-8 and TRBJ1-3, reads EAGVTQSPTHLIKTRGQQATLRCSPISGHTSVYWYQQALGLGLQFLLWYDEGEERNRGNFPPRFSGRQFPNYSSELNVNALELEDSALYLCASSTTGLSGNTIYFGEGSWLTVV.

The V and J genes are TRBV4-3 and TRBJ2-2, with D tentatively TRBD2 (6 bases). V was trimmed by 8 bases and J by 0 bases, leaving 16 bases between them. Germline lookup yields CDR1 LGHNA and CDR2 YSLEER. This CDR3 contains 16 residues. CDR3 residues: CASPTAGTANTGELFF. The CDR3 coding sequence is TGCGCCAGCCCCACTGCTGGGACTGCGAACACCGGGGAGCTGTTTTTT.

This clone was seen a few times. This chain uses TRBV27 with TRBJ1-5, with 7 bases matching TRBD1. The CDR3 length is 13 residues. In germline, CDR1 is MNHEY, CDR2 SMNVEV (reference sequence). The ends lost 3 bases at V and 6 bases at J; junction bases unmatched: 2. The CDR3 DNA is TGTGCCAGCAGTTTTACAGGGGTTCAGCCCCAGCATTTT. Translation gives CASSFTGVQPQHF.

The chain joins TRBV7-8 to TRBJ2-1; D is possibly TRBD1 (6 bases). This CDR3 comprises 14 residues. The V and J ends lost 0 bases and 9 bases respectively, with 12 bases between them. The V gene's germline CDR1 is SGHVS and CDR2 FQNEAQ. CDR3 in DNA: TGTGCCAGCAGCTTAGCAGGGGGTCAAGTTGAGCAGTTCTTC. Translating gives CASSLAGGQVEQFF.

The genes are TRBV5-4 and TRBJ1-2, with TRBD1 matching over 11 bases. From germline, CDR1 is SGHNT and CDR2 YYREEE (reference sequence). The CDR3 totals 14 residues. Losses at the gene ends were 4 bases for V and 8 bases for J; bases not matched to a gene: 7. CDR3 in amino acids: CASSGGQGAWGYTF. The CDR3 DNA reads as TGTGCCAGCAGCGGCGGACAGGGGGCGTGGGGCTACACCTTC.

The CDR3 DNA is TGTGCCAGCAGCTTGCGGACAATATATGGGGAGCAGTACTTC. Amino acids: CASSLRTIYGEQYF. The chain uses TRBV5-6 and TRBJ2-7, with D tentatively TRBD1 (5 bases). V gave up 1 base and J gave up 7 bases, with 15 bases separating them. There are 14 residues in the CDR3. Germline assignment: CDR1 SGHDT and CDR2 YYEEEE.

This chain joins TRBV7-6 and TRBJ1-3; 8 bases line up with TRBD1. Trimming took 4 bases from V and 3 from J; bases not matched to a gene: 5. The germline V gene has CDR1 SGHVS and CDR2 FNYEAQ. The CDR3 extends over 15 amino acids. CDR3 residues: CASSSTGALGNTIYF. CDR3 DNA sequence: TGTGCCAGCAGCTCGACAGGGGCTCTTGGAAACACCATATATTTT.

The chain recombines TRBV2 with TRBJ1-1; D is ambiguous. Germline V gene lookup returns CDR1 SNHLY and CDR2 FYNNEI. V was shortened by 4 bases and J by 0 bases, with 6 bases between the two germline ends. The CDR3 runs 13 residues. The CDR3 DNA sequence: TGTGCCAGCAGTGTTATCTTGAACACTGAAGCTTTCTTT. Its protein product is CASSVILNTEAFF.

This chain uses TRBV19 with TRBJ2-1; the match to TRBD1 covers 9 bases. Germline CDR1 LNHDA, CDR2 SQIVND (reference sequence). The CDR3 spans 15 residues. V was pared by 4 bases and J by 3 bases, with 4 bases of the junction left unmatched. Here the CDR3 reads CASSTGTGLYNEQFF. For the CDR3, the DNA is TGTGCCAGTAGTACCGGGACAGGGCTCTACAATGAGCAGTTCTTC.

The chain couples TRBV30 to TRBJ1-2; unclear D gene. Germline CDR1 GTSNPN, CDR2 SVGIG (reference sequence). Trimming pared 7 bases from V and 1 base from J, leaving 7 bases between. CDR3 length equals 11 residues. The CDR3 reads CAFLFNYGYTF. The DNA of the CDR3 is TGTGCCTTTTTATTTAACTATGGCTACACCTTC.

The V call is TRBV10-3, the J call TRBJ1-5; no definite D call. The CDR3 contains 13 residues. Trimming removed 0 bases at V and 6 bases at J, with 6 bases between. CDR1 ENHRY and CDR2 SYGVKD come from the germline V gene. The CDR3 coding sequence is TGTGCCATCAGTGAGTCGAGCCCTCAGCCCCAGCATTTT. This encodes CAISESSPQPQHF.

The chain has TRBV29-1 and TRBJ1-2; D is unresolved. From germline, CDR1 is SQVTM and CDR2 ANQGSEA. Between the trimmed V and J ends, which lost 0 bases and 5 bases, there was a span of 13 bases. This CDR3 has 14 residues. CDR3 protein: CSVEDFVGSYGYTF. Written as DNA, the CDR3 is TGCAGCGTTGAAGATTTCGTCGGGAGTTATGGCTACACCTTC.

V usage is TRBV28 and J usage is TRBJ2-7; 10 bases agree with TRBD1. CDR1 MDHEN and CDR2 SYDVKM come from the germline V gene. The CDR3 runs to 15 residues. V lost 4 bases and J lost 6; bases outside the gene matches: 9. DNA for the CDR3: TGTGCCAGCAGTTCCTCCGGGACAGGGGAAAGCGAGCAGTACTTC. Its translation: CASSSSGTGESEQYF.

The chain links TRBV7-9 to TRBJ2-1; 8 nucleotides line up with TRBD2. CDR3 length: 15 residues. CDR1 is SEHNR and CDR2 is FQNEAQ in the germline V gene (reference sequence). J lost 10 bases, V lost 0 bases, and 8 bases had no gene match. The CDR3 DNA reads as TGTGCCAGCAGCTTAGCCGTCGGGAGGGCCTGGGAGCAGTTCTTC. Translated, it gives CASSLAVGRAWEQFF.

The count of this clone is one. The V call is TRBV28, the J call TRBJ1-1, with D tentatively TRBD1 (5 bases). The germline CDR1 and CDR2 sequences are MDHEN and SYDVKM. The CDR3 runs 15 residues. The germline V and J ends were trimmed by 2 bases and 4 bases, with 14 bases remaining between them. In DNA form, the CDR3 reads TGTGCCAGCAGTTTAATAAGGGCCGGGGGCACTGAAGCTTTCTTT. The encoded protein is CASSLIRAGGTEAFF.

In this sample, this clone turned up once. The rearrangement joins TRBV21-1 to TRBJ2-7; the D call in the table, TRBD1, was not verified against the DNA. TRBV21-1 is assigned pseudogene status. The CDR3 is 19 residues long. The CDR3 is CASSKAPGDSLPDTYEQYF. For the CDR3, the DNA is TGTGCCAGCAGCAAAGCCCCAGGGGACAGCCTCCCCGACACATACGAGCAGTACTTC.

V gene TRBV28 combines with J gene TRBJ2-7; maybe TRBD2 (5 bases). Germline loops: CDR1 MDHEN, CDR2 SYDVKM. This CDR3 is built from 14 residues. V dropped 5 bases and J dropped 3 bases, with 14 bases sitting between them. As DNA, the CDR3 is TGTGCCAGCAGTATATCTGGACTGGGCTACGAGCAGTACTTC. Its translation: CASSISGLGYEQYF.

The chain joins TRBV5-6 to TRBJ2-5, with 7 bases lining up with TRBD1. This CDR3 region has 15 residues. Germline V gene sequence: CDR1 SGHDT, CDR2 YYEEEE. The J segment lost 1 base and the V segment lost 5 bases, leaving 8 bases of the junction unmatched. CDR3 sequence reads: CASSDLRDSQETQYF. CDR3 bases: TGTGCCAGCAGTGATCTCCGGGACAGCCAAGAGACCCAGTACTTC.